This TCR beta chain was recovered during a study of STAT5B mutations in CD4+ large granular lymphocyte leukemia. The V gene lost 5 bases and the J gene lost 7 bases, with 12 bases spanning the gap. The CDR3 totals 13 residues. Germline V gene data show CDR1 as LNHNV and CDR2 as YYDKDF (reference sequence). Repertoires were generated with immunoSEQ multiplex PCR, while TCRdb's copy carries only in-frame clones and drops some. The sample has 25,000 to 35,000 clones, approximately 76% seen once. For this clone: The target antigen is unknown.

Broader study findings: TRBV06-family usage was enriched in top patient clones (8/27) versus controls (2/35). Main leukemic clonotypes were patient-specific, but roughly 26% appeared at low frequency elsewhere. Patient CD4-sorted repertoires looked more clonal than healthy CD4+ repertoires, even without putative leukemic clones.

Controls came from buffy coats of healthy blood donors. The receptor was isolated from a human donor in good health. V gene TRBV15 combines with J gene TRBJ1-3; D possibly corresponds to TRBD1 (5 bases). Sequencing input: CD4+ T cells from blood buffy coats. CDR3 in DNA: TGTGCCACCAGCTCTGGGACGGGTAACACCATATATTTT. Translated: CATSSGTGNTIYF.